This passage covers 12 T cell receptor beta chains from one sample sequenced in a study of blood T cell repertoires in COVID-19. Assay used: immunoSEQ multiplex PCR; TCRdb lists only in-frame clones, some missing. The sample contains fewer than 300,000 clones, roughly 90% of which appear only once. Material for sequencing was PBMCs or T cells enriched from blood (not recorded which). The source of these receptors is a woman aged 40 to 49 with acute COVID-19.

The V and J genes are TRBV18 and TRBJ2-1; D possibly corresponds to TRBD2 (6 bases). Per germline, CDR1 KGHSH and CDR2 LQKENI. The CDR3 runs to 17 residues. Trimming took 0 bases from V and 8 from J, leaving 20 bases between them. The CDR3: CASSPPGERVPGHEQFF. CDR3 DNA: TGTGCCAGCTCACCACCGGGAGAGCGGGTCCCGGGGCATGAGCAGTTCTTC. The variable domain in full, completed from reference TRBV18 and TRBJ2-1, reads NAGVMQNPRHLVRRRGQEARLRCSPMKGHSHVYWYRQLPEEGLKFMVYLQKENIIDESGMPKERFSAEFPKEGPSILRIQQVVRGDSAAYFCASSPPGERVPGHEQFFGPGTRLTVL.

The J gene is TRBJ1-1, the V gene TRBV2; 7 bases align to TRBD1. CDR1 and CDR2 (germline): SNHLY, FYNNEI. This CDR3 is 13 amino acids long. The junction had 5 bases not matched to a gene; V was cut back by 6 bases and J by 4 bases. The CDR3 loop is CASRDRTVTEAFF. The CDR3 DNA reads as TGTGCCAGCAGGGACAGGACTGTCACTGAAGCTTTCTTT.

This chain links TRBV7-9 with TRBJ2-7; TRBD1 agrees at 9 bases. The CDR3 extends over 15 amino acids. With 5 bases clipped from V and 7 bases from J, the junction kept 12 bases outside the gene matches. Germline values: CDR1 SEHNR, CDR2 FQNEAQ (reference sequence). The CDR3 loop is CASSHGTGRLGEQYF. The DNA of the CDR3 is TGTGCCAGCAGCCACGGGACAGGGCGGCTGGGTGAGCAGTACTTC.

This clone has only one observation. The chain carries TRBV23-1 and TRBJ1-1, with 7 positions matching TRBD1. TRBV23-1 is an ORF for which the function is uncertain. This CDR3 is 19 amino acids long. Germline trimming cut 8 bases from V and 1 base from J; bases unmatched to any gene: 22. The DNA for the CDR3 is TGCGCCAGCCAACTAAAATCCTTAGGAGGGGACAGAAAGAACACTGAAGCTTTCTTT. This translates into CASQLKSLGGDRKNTEAFF.

The J gene is TRBJ1-6, the V gene TRBV5-1; TRBD1 matches 7 bases. Unmatched junction bases numbered 7, after V lost 4 bases and J lost 9 bases. CDR3 size: 14 residues. CDR1 and CDR2 (germline): SGHRS, YFSETQ. The DNA for the CDR3 is TGCGCCAGCAGCGGGGGACAGTCCCGTTCACCCCTCCACTTT. Amino acids: CASSGGQSRSPLHF.

V gene TRBV19 combines with J gene TRBJ1-1; no clear D. CDR1 is LNHDA and CDR2 is SQIVND in the germline V gene (reference sequence). The length of the CDR3 is 14 residues. The germline V and J ends were trimmed by 5 bases and 3 bases, with 13 bases remaining between them. CDR3 in DNA: TGTGCCAGTAGTCCCGCCGGGTGGGACACTGAAGCTTTCTTT. It is translated as CASSPAGWDTEAFF.

The chain carries TRBV7-2 and TRBJ2-1; tentatively, D is TRBD1 (6 bases). The CDR3 loop spans 18 amino acids. V was cut by 3 bases and J by 5 bases, with 23 bases left in between. The germline V gene encodes CDR1 SGHTA and CDR2 FQGNSA. The CDR3 coding sequence is TGTGCCAGCAGCTTGGGTAGGATGGACAGACCGATCCACAATGAGCAGTTCTTC. This codes for CASSLGRMDRPIHNEQFF.

The chain uses TRBV28 and TRBJ2-4; D call uncertain. The CDR3 extends over 15 amino acids. Germline-derived CDR1 and CDR2 are MDHEN and SYDVKM. With 2 bases removed from V and 1 base from J, the gap between germline ends came to 9 bases. The CDR3 sequence is CASSLPPLAKNIQYF. DNA for the CDR3: TGTGCCAGCAGTTTACCCCCCCTGGCCAAAAACATTCAGTACTTC.

The chain is built from TRBV6-5 and TRBJ1-5; the D is unclear. The germline V gene has CDR1 MNHEY and CDR2 SVGAGI. This CDR3 contains 13 residues. Trimming took off 6 bases at V and 3 bases at J, with 9 bases between the two ends. CDR3 sequence: CASRTNLNQPQHF. The CDR3 DNA reads as TGTGCCAGCAGGACAAACCTCAATCAGCCCCAGCATTTT.

The gene calls are TRBV6-5 and TRBJ1-1, with a weak D call TRBD1 (6 bases). The CDR3 is 14 amino acids. Germline assignment: CDR1 MNHEY and CDR2 SVGAGI. The germline V and J ends were trimmed by 6 bases and 6 bases, with 17 bases remaining between them. CDR3 bases: TGTGCCAGCAGCTTCCTTTCGGGGGGGCCTGAAGCTTTCTTT. It translates to CASSFLSGGPEAFF.

This chain uses TRBV19 with TRBJ1-2, with 7 bases lining up with TRBD1. From germline, CDR1 is LNHDA and CDR2 SQIVND (reference sequence). Unmatched junction bases numbered 10, after V lost 5 bases and J lost 4 bases. The CDR3 length is 15 residues. CDR3 sequence reads: CASSSTGQSLYGYTF. The CDR3 coding sequence is TGTGCCAGTAGTTCAACGGGACAGAGCCTCTATGGCTACACCTTC.

This clone was observed once. The chain has TRBV2 and TRBJ1-6; D unclear. Germline V gene data show CDR1 as SNHLY and CDR2 as FYNNEI. V lost 7 bases and J 3 bases, leaving 10 bases between the germline ends. The CDR3 length is 14 residues. CDR3 nucleotides: TGTGCCAGCATCGGGGATATCTATAATTCACCCCTCCACTTT. The encoded protein is CASIGDIYNSPLHF.